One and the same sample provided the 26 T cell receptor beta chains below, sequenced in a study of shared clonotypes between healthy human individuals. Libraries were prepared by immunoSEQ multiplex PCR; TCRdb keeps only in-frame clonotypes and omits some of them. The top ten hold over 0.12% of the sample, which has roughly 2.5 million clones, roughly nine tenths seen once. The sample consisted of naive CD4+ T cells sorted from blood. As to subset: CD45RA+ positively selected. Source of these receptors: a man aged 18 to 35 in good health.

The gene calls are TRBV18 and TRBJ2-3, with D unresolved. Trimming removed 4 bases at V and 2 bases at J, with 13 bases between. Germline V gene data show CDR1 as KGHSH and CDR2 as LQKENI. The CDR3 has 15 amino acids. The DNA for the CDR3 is TGTGCCAGCTCACAAGGGATAGTAAACACAGATACGCAGTATTTT. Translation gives CASSQGIVNTDTQYF.

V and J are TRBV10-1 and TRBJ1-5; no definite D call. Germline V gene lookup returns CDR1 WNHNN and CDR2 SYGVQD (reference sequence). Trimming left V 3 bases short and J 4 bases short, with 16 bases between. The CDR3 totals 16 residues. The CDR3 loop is CASSEKFLPINQPQHF. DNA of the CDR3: TGCGCCAGCAGTGAAAAGTTCCTCCCCATAAATCAGCCCCAGCATTTT.

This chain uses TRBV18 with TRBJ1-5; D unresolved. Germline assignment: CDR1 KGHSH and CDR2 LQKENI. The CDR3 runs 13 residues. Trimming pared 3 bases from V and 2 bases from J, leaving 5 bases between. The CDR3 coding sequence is TGTGCCAGCTCACCCAAGGGCAATCAGCCCCAGCATTTT. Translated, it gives CASSPKGNQPQHF.

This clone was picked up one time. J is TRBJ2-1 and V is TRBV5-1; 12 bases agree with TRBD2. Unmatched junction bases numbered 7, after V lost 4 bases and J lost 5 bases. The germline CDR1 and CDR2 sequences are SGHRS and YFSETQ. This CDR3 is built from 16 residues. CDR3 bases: TGCGCCAGCAGCAGGTCTCGGACTAGCGGGAACAATGAGCAGTTCTTC. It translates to CASSRSRTSGNNEQFF.

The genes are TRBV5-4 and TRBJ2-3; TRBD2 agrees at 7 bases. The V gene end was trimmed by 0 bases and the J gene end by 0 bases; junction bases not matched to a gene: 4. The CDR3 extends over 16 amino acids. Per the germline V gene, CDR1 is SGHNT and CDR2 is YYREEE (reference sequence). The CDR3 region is CASSLDGGRSTDTQYF. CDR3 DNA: TGTGCCAGCAGCTTGGATGGCGGGAGAAGCACAGATACGCAGTATTTT.

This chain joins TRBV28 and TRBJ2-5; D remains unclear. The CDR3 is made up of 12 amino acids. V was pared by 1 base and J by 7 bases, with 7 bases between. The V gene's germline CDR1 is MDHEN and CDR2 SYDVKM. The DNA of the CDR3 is TGTGCCAGCAGTTTATTAGGGCGGACCCAGTACTTC. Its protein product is CASSLLGRTQYF.

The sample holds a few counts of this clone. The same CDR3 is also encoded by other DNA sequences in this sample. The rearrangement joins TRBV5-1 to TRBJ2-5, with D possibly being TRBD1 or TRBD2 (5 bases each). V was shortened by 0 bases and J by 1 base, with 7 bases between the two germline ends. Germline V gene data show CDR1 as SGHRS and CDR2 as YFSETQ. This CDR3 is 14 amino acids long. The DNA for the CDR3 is TGCGCCAGCAGCTTGGGAGGGGCCCAAGAGACCCAGTACTTC. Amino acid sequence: CASSLGGAQETQYF.

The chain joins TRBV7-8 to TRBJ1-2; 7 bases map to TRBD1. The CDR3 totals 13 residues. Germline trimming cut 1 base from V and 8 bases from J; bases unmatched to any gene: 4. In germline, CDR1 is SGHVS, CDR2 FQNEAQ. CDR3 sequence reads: CASSLVGQVGYTF. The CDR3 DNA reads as TGTGCCAGCAGCTTAGTCGGACAGGTCGGCTACACCTTC.

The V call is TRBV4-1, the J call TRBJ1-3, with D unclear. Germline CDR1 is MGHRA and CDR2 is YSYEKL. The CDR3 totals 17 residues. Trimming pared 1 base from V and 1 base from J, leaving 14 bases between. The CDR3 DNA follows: TGCGCCAGCAGCCAAGGTGTGTGGGCCCAATCTGGAAACACCATATATTTT. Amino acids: CASSQGVWAQSGNTIYF.

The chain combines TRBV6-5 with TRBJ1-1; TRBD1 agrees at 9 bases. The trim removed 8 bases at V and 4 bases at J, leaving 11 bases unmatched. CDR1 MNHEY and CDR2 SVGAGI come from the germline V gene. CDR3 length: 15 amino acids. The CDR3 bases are TGTGCCAGCCGGCCGGCGGGACAGGGTATCACTGAAGCTTTCTTT. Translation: CASRPAGQGITEAFF.

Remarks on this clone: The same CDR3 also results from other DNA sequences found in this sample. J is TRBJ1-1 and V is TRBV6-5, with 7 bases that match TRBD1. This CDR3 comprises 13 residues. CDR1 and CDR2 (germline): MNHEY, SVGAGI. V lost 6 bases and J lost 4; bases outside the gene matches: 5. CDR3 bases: TGTGCCAGCAGACCCTCAGGGGGCACTGAAGCTTTCTTT. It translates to CASRPSGGTEAFF.

This CDR3 is CASRTRSGDTDTQYF. CDR3 DNA: TGTGCAAGTCGCACCCGTAGCGGGGACACAGATACGCAGTATTTT. The chain links TRBV12-2 to TRBJ2-3; TRBD2, the table's D call, lacks a check against the DNA. TRBV12-2 is annotated as a pseudogene. CDR3 length equals 15 residues.

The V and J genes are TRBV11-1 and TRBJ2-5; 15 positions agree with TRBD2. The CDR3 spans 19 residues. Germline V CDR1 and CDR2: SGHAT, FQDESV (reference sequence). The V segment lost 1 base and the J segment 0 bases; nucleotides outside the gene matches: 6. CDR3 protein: CASSLGLGLAGGNQETQYF. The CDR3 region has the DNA TGTGCCAGCAGCTTAGGATTGGGACTAGCGGGAGGTAACCAAGAGACCCAGTACTTC.

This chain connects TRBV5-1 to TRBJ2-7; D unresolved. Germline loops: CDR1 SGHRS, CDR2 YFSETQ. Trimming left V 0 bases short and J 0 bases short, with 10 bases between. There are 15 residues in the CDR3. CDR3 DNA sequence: TGCGCCAGCAGCTTGGGGGGTGGTGACTCCTACGAGCAGTACTTC. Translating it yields CASSLGGGDSYEQYF. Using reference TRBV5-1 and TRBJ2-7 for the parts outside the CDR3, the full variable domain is KAGVTQTPRYLIKTRGQQVTLSCSPISGHRSVSWYQQTPGQGLQFLFEYFSETQRNKGNFPGRFSGRQFSNSRSEMNVSTLELGDSALYLCASSLGGGDSYEQYFGPGTRLTVT.

CDR3: CASQGLNEKLFF. The CDR3 DNA is TGTGCCAGCCAGGGGCTCAATGAAAAACTGTTTTTT. The chain carries TRBV7-8 and TRBJ1-4, with a weak D call TRBD1 (6 bases). Germline V lookup: CDR1 SGHVS, CDR2 FQNEAQ. The CDR3 has 12 residues. The germline V and J ends were trimmed by 8 bases and 5 bases, with 9 bases remaining between them. The full variable domain, its missing parts supplied by reference TRBV7-8 and TRBJ1-4, is GAGVSQSPRYKVAKRGQDVALRCDPISGHVSLFWYQQALGQGPEFLTYFQNEAQLDKSGLPSDRFFAERPEGSVSTLKIQRTQQEDSAVYLCASQGLNEKLFFGSGTQLSVL.

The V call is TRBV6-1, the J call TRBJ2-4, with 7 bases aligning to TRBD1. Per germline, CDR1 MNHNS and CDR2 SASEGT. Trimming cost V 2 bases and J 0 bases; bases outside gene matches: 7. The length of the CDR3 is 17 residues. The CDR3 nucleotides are TGTGCCAGCAGTGAACTCCAGGGGGTCGTAGCCAAAAACATTCAGTACTTC. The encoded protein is CASSELQGVVAKNIQYF.

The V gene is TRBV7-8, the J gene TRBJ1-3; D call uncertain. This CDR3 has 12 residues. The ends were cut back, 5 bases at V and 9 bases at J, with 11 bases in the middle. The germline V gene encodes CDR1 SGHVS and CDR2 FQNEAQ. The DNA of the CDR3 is TGTGCCAGCAGCCTCGAAGGCGGCACCATATATTTT. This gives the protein CASSLEGGTIYF.

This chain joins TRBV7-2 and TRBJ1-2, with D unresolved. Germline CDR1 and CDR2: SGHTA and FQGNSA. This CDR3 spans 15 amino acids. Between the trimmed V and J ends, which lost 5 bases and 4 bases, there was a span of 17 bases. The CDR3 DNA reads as TGTGCCAGCAGCCCAGCCAACGGTCCCGCCTATGGCTACACCTTC. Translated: CASSPANGPAYGYTF.

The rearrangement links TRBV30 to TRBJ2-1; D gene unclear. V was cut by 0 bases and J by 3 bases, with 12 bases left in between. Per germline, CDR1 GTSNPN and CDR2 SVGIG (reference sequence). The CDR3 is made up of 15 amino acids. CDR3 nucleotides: TGTGCCTGGAGTGTACTGAGGAACCTCTACAATGAGCAGTTCTTC. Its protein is CAWSVLRNLYNEQFF.

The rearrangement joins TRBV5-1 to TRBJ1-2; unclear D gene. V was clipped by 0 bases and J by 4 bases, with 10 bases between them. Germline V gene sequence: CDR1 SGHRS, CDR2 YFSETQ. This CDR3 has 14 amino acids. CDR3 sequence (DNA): TGCGCCAGCAGCTTGGCGGACGGAGTCTATGGCTACACCTTC. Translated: CASSLADGVYGYTF.

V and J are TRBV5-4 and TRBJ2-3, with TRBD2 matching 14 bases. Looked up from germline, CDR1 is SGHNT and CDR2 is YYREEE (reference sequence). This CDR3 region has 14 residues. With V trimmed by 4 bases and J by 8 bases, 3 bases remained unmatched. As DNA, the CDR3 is TGTGCCAGCAGCACGGGACTAGCGGGGGTTACGCAGTATTTT. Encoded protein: CASSTGLAGVTQYF. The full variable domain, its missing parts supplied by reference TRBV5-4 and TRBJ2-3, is ETGVTQSPTHLIKTRGQQVTLRCSSQSGHNTVSWYQQALGQGPQFIFQYYREEENGRGNFPPRFSGLQFPNYSSELNVNALELDDSALYLCASSTGLAGVTQYFGPGTRLTVL.

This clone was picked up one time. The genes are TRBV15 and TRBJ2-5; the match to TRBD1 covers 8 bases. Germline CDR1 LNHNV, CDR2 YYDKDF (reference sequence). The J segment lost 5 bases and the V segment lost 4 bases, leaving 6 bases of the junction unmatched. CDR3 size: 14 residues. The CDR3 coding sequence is TGTGCCACCAGCACTAACAGGGGGTTGGAGACCCAGTACTTC. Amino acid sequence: CATSTNRGLETQYF. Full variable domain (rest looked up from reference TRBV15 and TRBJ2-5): DAMVIQNPRYQVTQFGKPVTLSCSQTLNHNVMYWYQQKSSQAPKLLFHYYDKDFNNEADTPDNFQSRRPNTSFCFLDIRSPGLGDTAMYLCATSTNRGLETQYFGPGTRLLVL.

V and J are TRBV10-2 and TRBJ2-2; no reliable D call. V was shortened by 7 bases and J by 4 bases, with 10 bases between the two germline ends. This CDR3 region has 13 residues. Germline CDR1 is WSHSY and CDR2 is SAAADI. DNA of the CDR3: TGCGCCAGCACAAGGGCGGTCACCGGGGAGCTGTTTTTT. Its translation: CASTRAVTGELFF.

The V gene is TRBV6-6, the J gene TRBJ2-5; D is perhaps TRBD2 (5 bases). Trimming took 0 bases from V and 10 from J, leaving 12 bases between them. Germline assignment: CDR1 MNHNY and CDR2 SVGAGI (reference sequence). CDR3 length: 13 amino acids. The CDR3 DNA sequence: TGTGCCAGCAGTTACTCGATTCGGGAAGGCCAGTACTTC. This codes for CASSYSIREGQYF.

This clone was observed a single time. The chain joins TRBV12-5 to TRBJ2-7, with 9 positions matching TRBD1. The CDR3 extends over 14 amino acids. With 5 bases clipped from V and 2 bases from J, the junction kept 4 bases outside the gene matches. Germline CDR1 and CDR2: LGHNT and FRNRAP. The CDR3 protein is CASGATGGAYEQYF. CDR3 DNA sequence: TGTGCTAGTGGTGCGACAGGGGGAGCCTACGAGCAGTACTTC.

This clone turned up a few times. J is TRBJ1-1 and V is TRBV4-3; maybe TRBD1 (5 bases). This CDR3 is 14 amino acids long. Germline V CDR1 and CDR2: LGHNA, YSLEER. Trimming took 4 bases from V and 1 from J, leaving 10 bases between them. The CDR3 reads CASSRIQGNTEAFF. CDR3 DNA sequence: TGCGCCAGCAGCCGCATTCAGGGGAACACTGAAGCTTTCTTT.